The 3 T cell receptor beta chains below all came from one sample that was sequenced in a study of shared clonotypes between healthy human individuals. Here immunoSEQ multiplex PCR was the method, and the copy in TCRdb shows in-frame clones only, minus some. The sample lists about 380,000 clones, roughly 96% occurring once. Material: memory CD8+ T cells sorted from blood. Subset specified: CD45RO+ cells pooled with CCR7-negative TemRA cells. The source is a man aged 30 to 45 in good health.

The genes are TRBV6-1 and TRBJ1-1, with D uncertain. Per the germline V gene, CDR1 is MNHNS and CDR2 is SASEGT. Trimming took off 0 bases at V and 3 bases at J, with 11 bases between the two ends. This CDR3 is built from 15 residues. The CDR3 bases are TGTGCCAGCAGTGAAGCCGGCTGGAGGGACACTGAAGCTTTCTTT. Protein product: CASSEAGWRDTEAFF.

The chain is built from TRBV5-1 and TRBJ2-7; TRBD2 matches at 10 bases. Unmatched junction bases numbered 3, after V lost 0 bases and J lost 3 bases. CDR3 length: 15 amino acids. Germline CDR1 and CDR2: SGHRS and YFSETQ. The CDR3 region is CASSLGGTSVYEQYF. For the CDR3, the DNA is TGCGCCAGCAGCTTGGGGGGGACTAGCGTCTACGAGCAGTACTTC.

The genes are TRBV9 and TRBJ2-1, with 12 bases matching TRBD2. This CDR3 spans 16 amino acids. V lost 0 bases to trimming and J lost 9 bases; unmatched junction nucleotides: 7. CDR1 SGDLS and CDR2 YYNGEE come from the germline V gene. The CDR3 region is CASSVEGGLAGSEQFF. For the CDR3, the DNA is TGTGCCAGCAGCGTAGAGGGCGGACTAGCGGGATCTGAGCAGTTCTTC.